Below, 5 T cell receptor beta chains from the same sample are listed, as sequenced in a study of T cell responses to AZD1222 COVID-19 vaccine. This table comes from immunoSEQ multiplex PCR, and its TCRdb copy is limited to in-frame clones, with some not included. There are 29,000 or so clones in the sample; more than 85% occur only once, and over 8% lies in the top ten. Source: peripheral blood, taken on day 0 of AZD1222 vaccination. The receptor set was obtained from an adult in good health.

The V gene is TRBV30, the J gene TRBJ1-2, with D possibly TRBD1 on 6 matching bases. This CDR3 has 16 amino acids. Per germline, CDR1 GTSNPN and CDR2 SVGIG (reference sequence). Between the trimmed V and J ends, which lost 4 bases and 2 bases, there was a span of 20 bases. CDR3 amino acids: CAWNLKVTGSNYGYTF. The CDR3 coding sequence is TGTGCCTGGAACCTAAAAGTAACAGGGTCAAACTATGGCTACACCTTC.

This rearrangement joins TRBV25-1 to TRBJ1-4; D gene ambiguous. Trimming stripped 2 bases from V and 4 bases from J, with 11 bases between. Germline V gene lookup returns CDR1 MGHDK and CDR2 SYGVNS. This CDR3 comprises 15 residues. CDR3 protein: CASSEHGQHNEKLFF. As DNA, the CDR3 is TGTGCCAGCAGTGAACATGGTCAGCATAATGAAAAACTGTTTTTT.

The gene calls are TRBV6-1 and TRBJ1-1; D perhaps matches TRBD1 (5 bases). The V end lost 0 bases, the J end lost 9 bases, and 17 bases lay between the germline ends. The CDR3 is made up of 15 amino acids. Germline CDR1 reads MNHNS; CDR2 reads SASEGT. The CDR3 nucleotides are TGTGCCAGCAGTGAAGCGAGGAAGGGACTCCCGAAAGCTTTCTTT. Its translation is CASSEARKGLPKAFF.

The chain carries TRBV15 and TRBJ2-5, with 16 bases fitting TRBD2. Germline lookup yields CDR1 LNHNV and CDR2 YYDKDF (reference sequence). J was trimmed by 0 bases and V by 5 bases; bases with no gene match: 3. The CDR3 consists of 17 residues. CDR3 loop: CATSGGLAGGDQETQYF. The CDR3 bases are TGTGCCACCAGCGGGGGACTAGCGGGAGGGGACCAAGAGACCCAGTACTTC.

V gene TRBV5-1 combines with J gene TRBJ2-1; 10 nucleotides agree with TRBD2. Germline V CDR1 and CDR2: SGHRS, YFSETQ. The CDR3 has 14 residues. J lost 7 bases, V lost 2 bases, and 3 bases had no gene match. CDR3 sequence: CASSLAGGGNEQFF. The CDR3 DNA reads TGCGCCAGCAGCTTAGCGGGAGGGGGAAATGAGCAGTTCTTC.